This T cell receptor (beta chain) was identified during a study of blood T cells in healthy people across ages (dated by TCRdb to about 2015). Study-wide context: In model experiments, template switching captured about one uniquely barcoded TCR beta cDNA molecule for every two T cells. The study measured age-related changes in TCR beta repertoire diversity using deep sequencing normalized with unique cDNA molecular identifiers. The donors were split into four age groups: young (average 16 years), middle-aged (about 40), aged (roughly 65) and long-lived (over 80). To avoid experimental bias, donors of different ages were spread randomly across the sequencing lanes. For two donors (one aged 18 to 30 and one aged 80 or older), the study analyzed two additional independent replicas of 1 million unique cDNA reads from the same blood draw.

This clonotype was observed at least ten times. Its antigen is unknown. Base qualities are missing; no much larger clone stands one base away. Preparation of the library involved 5' RACE. TCRdb records Illumina HiSeq 2500 as the sequencer. A second PCR of 7 to 11 cycles was run with a J-beta primer mix and a sample-barcoded 5' primer. A template-switch 5' adaptor carrying 12 random nucleotides introduced a unique molecular identifier onto each TCR beta cDNA molecule. Each sample yielded at least 3 million CDR3-containing paired-end reads. All of the RNA was converted into first-strand cDNA using the Mint cDNA synthesis kit, with a TRBC-specific oligonucleotide serving as the primer. After uracil-DNA glycosylase treatment, a first 18-cycle PCR used universal primers M1SS and BC2_uni_R on all cDNA. As for the original processing: For normalization, 1 million high-quality reads were randomly selected from each sample, with every read carrying a distinct molecular identifier. Instead of being binned into consensus sequences, reads with shared molecular identifiers were discarded. MiTCR, set to a Q25 quality threshold and the strictest error-elimination algorithm, was used for CDR3 identification, clonotype clustering and error correction. A nonparametric unseen species model with Euler transformation was used to estimate a lower bound on total TCR beta diversity. The public reads were reanalyzed by TCRdb: fastp trimming at Q25, MiXCR alignment, in-frame beta chains only. Rows matching on CDR3 protein sequence are summarized as one entry with the most common DNA and genes. It is TCRdb's table, rather than the study itself, that gives the V and J calls and clone size. For this sample there are 650,000 to 700,000 distinct CDR3 sequences; about 32% appear just once. The top ten constitute roughly 14% of the sample.

The junction shows trimming of 8 bases on V and 5 bases on J, and the gene matches do not reach 12 bases of it. From the cysteine up to the phenylalanine, the CDR3 has a length of 13 residues. Just CDR3 DNA is preserved here, 39 bases in frame from base 1. CDR1 and CDR2 (DFQATT, SNEGSKA) derive from the germline V gene (reference sequence). Systemically healthy Caucasian individuals from Russia, about 38 in total and aged about 6 to 90 years, were included as donors. Roughly 9.5 milliliters of peripheral blood were drawn from each donor into EDTA-treated Vacutainer tubes. Ficoll-Paque density-gradient centrifugation was used to isolate PBMCs, with at least 7 million obtained per sample. Total RNA was extracted from PBMCs with Trizol reagent, with at least 5 micrograms obtained per sample. The percentages of naive CD45RAhigh/CD27high T cells were determined by flow cytometry on a PBMC aliquot from every donor.

Overall study results and their limits: A strong correlation was found between observed TCR beta diversity and the percentage of naive T cells measured by flow cytometry. Observed TCR beta diversity per million T cells fell roughly linearly with age, and a significant reduction was already apparent by age around 40. Because profiling used bulk unsorted PBMCs, naive and antigen-experienced compartments could not be compared conclusively. Compared with the aged group, the long-lived group had more naive CD4+ T cells, fewer expanded clones and increased TCR diversity, a pattern suggesting age selection. Estimates of total diversity based on one million sequenced T cells were regarded as lower bounds and as underestimates. Donor CMV infection status was unknown, potentially confounding age-related changes in expanded clonotypes.

This chain is built from TRBV20-1 and TRBJ2-7, and 7 bases in between align with TRBD1. Material for sequencing was blood. The receptor was isolated from an elderly woman in good health. Donor details come from another sample of the same person, matched by shared clones. The CDR3: CSSDPTGLNEQYF. At the DNA level, the sequence is TGCAGTTCGGATCCGACAGGGCTCAACGAGCAGTACTTC.